The entry that follows covers one T cell receptor beta chain sequence. Its cognate antigen is unknown. The protocol was immunoSEQ multiplex PCR, while the TCRdb copy is restricted to in-frame clones and leaves out a portion. In the table there are about 70,000 clones, under 80% of which are singletons. This sample stems from a study of OX40 agonist ivuxolimab in advanced cancers. Study conclusions and caveats: More expanded clones were found, on average, in CD8+ than in CD4+ T cells. No determination was made of the antigen specificity of the expanded peripheral T cells.

Germline CDR1 is LGHNA and CDR2 is YSLEER. The CDR3 extends over 15 amino acids. V was clipped by 1 base and J by 4 bases, with 11 bases between them. The rearrangement joins TRBV4-3 to TRBJ2-1; D is possibly TRBD2 (6 bases). This TCR was sampled from an adult with an advanced solid tumor such as melanoma, head and neck, liver or kidney cancer. The sequenced sample was CD4+ or CD8+ T cells sorted from blood, obtained in a trial of the OX40 agonist ivuxolimab. CDR3 in DNA: TGCGCCAGCAGCCAAGCTCTAGCGACTTACAATGAGCAGTTCTTC. Translated, it gives CASSQALATYNEQFF.